The 31 T cell receptor beta chains in this list originate from one sample, sequenced in a study of cytomegalovirus exposure and HLA in healthy donors. The PCR had 60 Vbeta and 13 Jbeta primers. TCRdb keeps only in-frame clones here, not all; method: immunoSEQ multiplex PCR. The table has about 250,000 clones, about 77% seen once; the top ten hold about 0.47%. The material sequenced was PBMCs. The receptors derive from a boy younger than 18 in good health and CMV-seronegative.

The V call is TRBV19, the J call TRBJ1-3; perhaps TRBD1 as D (5 bases). From germline, CDR1 is LNHDA and CDR2 SQIVND (reference sequence). Between the trimmed V and J ends, which lost 6 bases and 3 bases, there was a span of 12 bases. The CDR3 spans 14 residues. CDR3 coding DNA: TGTGCCAGTAGGAGGCAGGGAAGTGGAAACACCATATATTTT. Translation gives CASRRQGSGNTIYF.

V is TRBV6-5 and J is TRBJ2-3; perhaps TRBD2 as D (5 bases). Trimming stripped 6 bases from V and 0 bases from J, with 13 bases between. The germline V gene encodes CDR1 MNHEY and CDR2 SVGAGI. The CDR3 consists of 15 residues. The CDR3 loop reads CASSPSRTSTDTQYF. The CDR3 region has the DNA TGTGCCAGCAGCCCTAGCCGGACTAGCACAGATACGCAGTATTTT.

The chain has TRBV19 and TRBJ1-5, with no clear D. This CDR3 spans 15 amino acids. Per germline, CDR1 LNHDA and CDR2 SQIVND (reference sequence). V gave up 1 base and J gave up 9 bases, with 16 bases separating them. The DNA for the CDR3 is TGTGCCAGTAGTATAGGTAGGAGGAGGGTGATGCCCCAGCATTTT. It specifies CASSIGRRRVMPQHF.

V gene TRBV7-3 combines with J gene TRBJ2-1, with a possible D match to TRBD1 (6 bases). The CDR3 runs 11 residues. CDR1 and CDR2 (germline): SGHTA, FQGTGA. V was trimmed by 2 bases and J by 10 bases, leaving 6 bases between them. As DNA, the CDR3 is TGTGCCAGCAGCTTAGGACAGGAGCAGTTCTTC. It encodes CASSLGQEQFF.

V gene TRBV19 combines with J gene TRBJ1-2; TRBD1 aligns across 11 bases. V lost 4 bases and J lost 5; bases outside the gene matches: 6. Germline assignment: CDR1 LNHDA and CDR2 SQIVND (reference sequence). There are 15 residues in the CDR3. In DNA, the CDR3 is TGTGCCAGTAGTACCGGACAGGGGGCGGCATATGGCTACACCTTC. Its translation: CASSTGQGAAYGYTF. Combining the CDR3 with reference TRBV19 and TRBJ1-2 gives the whole variable domain DGGITQSPKYLFRKEGQNVTLSCEQNLNHDAMYWYRQDPGQGLRLIYYSQIVNDFQKGDIAEGYSVSREKKESFPLTVTSAQKNPTAFYLCASSTGQGAAYGYTFGSGTRLTVV.

There are a few counts of this clone. The genes are TRBV6-6 and TRBJ1-1; D remains unclear. The CDR3 contains 13 residues. The germline V gene encodes CDR1 MNHNY and CDR2 SVGAGI (reference sequence). V was cut by 6 bases and J by 1 base, with 9 bases left in between. CDR3 protein: CASSPRGNTEAFF. CDR3 in DNA: TGTGCCAGCAGCCCCCGGGGGAACACTGAAGCTTTCTTT.

This clone was counted only a few times. The chain uses TRBV12-5 and TRBJ1-1; maybe TRBD1 (5 bases). This CDR3 has 14 amino acids. CDR1 and CDR2 (germline): LGHNT, FRNRAP. Trimming stripped 7 bases from V and 7 bases from J, with 19 bases between. Here the CDR3 DNA reads TGTGCTAGTGCATTGAGTCTACAGGCCGTTGAAGCTTTCTTT. It specifies CASALSLQAVEAFF.

This clone was seen a single time. The CDR3 DNA reads TGTGCCAGCAGCCCGGTAAGATGGGGGGATGAAGCTTTCTTT. Translating it yields CASSPVRWGDEAFF. The chain couples TRBV9 to TRBJ1-1; D is possibly TRBD1 (5 bases). The V gene's germline CDR1 is SGDLS and CDR2 YYNGEE. The CDR3 runs 14 residues. Trimming shortened V by 4 bases and J by 7 bases, and 17 bases separated the two germline ends.

This chain uses TRBV2 with TRBJ2-7, with 9 bases identical to TRBD1. J gave up 6 bases and V 8 bases, and 5 bases lay outside the gene matches. The CDR3 loop spans 12 amino acids. The germline V gene has CDR1 SNHLY and CDR2 FYNNEI. The CDR3 DNA is TGTGCCAGCGGATGGACAGGGGCCGAGCAGTACTTC. This sequence encodes CASGWTGAEQYF.

The chain is built from TRBV30 and TRBJ2-5; TRBD1 agrees at 9 bases. The DNA end favors TRBJ2-7, so the J call may be wrong. The CDR3 has 15 amino acids. Germline CDR1 and CDR2: GTSNPN and SVGIG (reference sequence). The CDR3 bases are TGTGCCTGGCTCGCCAAGGACAGGGGTATCGACGAGCAGTACTTC. Protein: CAWLAKDRGIDEQYF.

The chain joins TRBV6-4 to TRBJ2-2; D is uncertain. The ends were cut back, 6 bases at V and 7 bases at J, with 12 bases in the middle. The CDR3 loop spans 13 amino acids. Looked up from germline, CDR1 is MRHNA and CDR2 is SNTAGT. CDR3 protein: CASSEEWSGELFF. In nucleotides, the CDR3 is TGTGCCAGCAGCGAGGAGTGGAGCGGGGAGCTGTTTTTT.

Worth noting for this clone: The same CDR3 also results from other DNA sequences found in this sample. This sequence joins TRBV4-2 and TRBJ2-7; TRBD2 is a possible D gene (6 bases). The length of the CDR3 is 13 residues. Germline lookup yields CDR1 LGHNA and CDR2 YNFKEQ. Trimming took off 0 bases at V and 5 bases at J, with 8 bases between the two ends. In nucleotides, the CDR3 is TGTGCCAGCAGCCAAGATCGGAGGGACGAGCAGTACTTC. It codes for CASSQDRRDEQYF.

The chain has TRBV4-2 and TRBJ2-7; tentatively, D is TRBD1 (5 bases). Trimming cost V 1 base and J 4 bases, with 20 bases left between them. The CDR3 spans 17 residues. The germline gives CDR1 LGHNA, CDR2 YNFKEQ. CDR3 bases: TGTGCCAGCAGCCAAGGACAGCGACGCCCCAAGACTTACGAGCAGTACTTC. It yields the protein CASSQGQRRPKTYEQYF.

The gene calls are TRBV30 and TRBJ1-1; no clear D. Trimming left V 0 bases short and J 6 bases short, with 11 bases between. This CDR3 is built from 13 residues. Germline-derived CDR1 and CDR2 are GTSNPN and SVGIG (reference sequence). The CDR3 sequence is CAWSVGGRAEAFF. In nucleotides, the CDR3 is TGTGCCTGGAGTGTTGGCGGTCGCGCTGAAGCTTTCTTT.

The chain combines TRBV6-9 with TRBJ1-5; 7 nucleotides align to TRBD1. In germline, CDR1 is MNHGY, CDR2 SVAAGI. The CDR3 has 16 amino acids. V gave up 2 bases and J gave up 2 bases; unmatched junction bases: 6. CDR3 protein: CASSYRTGAGNQPQHF. For the CDR3, the DNA is TGTGCCAGCAGTTATCGAACAGGGGCGGGCAATCAGCCCCAGCATTTT.

In nucleotides, the CDR3 is TGCAGCGTCCACGTACCCTTGCAGGACTATGGCTACACCTTC. It translates to CSVHVPLQDYGYTF. V gene TRBV29-1 combines with J gene TRBJ1-2; D remains unclear. This CDR3 spans 14 amino acids. V was clipped by 6 bases and J by 3 bases, with 17 bases between them. From germline, CDR1 is SQVTM and CDR2 ANQGSEA.

The V and J genes are TRBV5-1 and TRBJ2-1; 11 nucleotides agree with TRBD1. Germline loops: CDR1 SGHRS, CDR2 YFSETQ. The CDR3 has 17 amino acids. Trimming took 4 bases from V and 8 from J; bases not matched to a gene: 14. The CDR3 nucleotides read TGCGCCAGCAGCCCCTATCCCGGGACAGGGGGTGGAGATGAGCAGTTCTTC. As protein: CASSPYPGTGGGDEQFF.

This clone has only a few counts. The chain links TRBV6-5 to TRBJ1-1; D is perhaps TRBD1 (5 bases). The ends were cut back, 7 bases at V and 3 bases at J, with 18 bases in the middle. This CDR3 spans 15 amino acids. Germline V CDR1 and CDR2: MNHEY, SVGAGI. In nucleotides, the CDR3 is TGTGCCAGCATCACCGTGGGTCGGGGGGACACTGAAGCTTTCTTT. It specifies CASITVGRGDTEAFF.

V is TRBV11-1 and J is TRBJ1-2; 10 bases are shared with TRBD1. The V and J ends lost 5 bases and 6 bases, in that order; junction bases with no gene match: 9. This CDR3 comprises 15 residues. Germline loops: CDR1 SGHAT, CDR2 FQDESV (reference sequence). CDR3 amino acids: CASSTSGQGRDGYTF. CDR3 in DNA: TGTGCCAGCAGCACGTCGGGACAGGGGAGAGATGGCTACACCTTC.

The rearrangement joins TRBV25-1 to TRBJ2-7; D may be TRBD1 (6 bases). The germline V and J ends were trimmed by 4 bases and 3 bases, with 16 bases remaining between them. The germline gives CDR1 MGHDK, CDR2 SYGVNS. This CDR3 is 15 amino acids long. The CDR3 reads CASSASQGQGYEQYF. The DNA of the CDR3 is TGTGCCAGCAGTGCGTCACAGGGACAAGGCTACGAGCAGTACTTC.

This chain joins TRBV4-1 and TRBJ1-1; D is undetermined. The CDR3 is 16 residues long. The germline V gene encodes CDR1 MGHRA and CDR2 YSYEKL. V lost 2 bases and J lost 3, with 16 bases in between. The CDR3 DNA sequence: TGCGCCAGCAGCCAACCTCGTGGGCAGTCGGACACTGAAGCTTTCTTT. Translated, it gives CASSQPRGQSDTEAFF.

The genes are TRBV5-1 and TRBJ1-2; a weak D match, TRBD1 (6 bases). In germline, CDR1 is SGHRS, CDR2 YFSETQ. V was pared by 3 bases and J by 4 bases, with 13 bases between. The CDR3 loop spans 14 amino acids. CDR3 protein: CASSSPGDPYGYTF. In nucleotides, the CDR3 is TGCGCCAGCAGCTCGCCAGGGGATCCCTATGGCTACACCTTC.

This clone has a handful of counts. The V call is TRBV9, the J call TRBJ1-2, with D hard to call. Germline V CDR1 and CDR2: SGDLS, YYNGEE. Deletions cut 0 bases from V and 6 bases from J, with 12 bases between. This CDR3 comprises 14 residues. CDR3 amino acids: CASSVGLARDGYTF. DNA for the CDR3: TGTGCCAGCAGCGTAGGACTGGCCCGGGATGGCTACACCTTC.

The rearrangement uses TRBV2 and TRBJ2-7; TRBD1 aligns across 10 bases. The CDR3 runs 14 residues. Per germline, CDR1 SNHLY and CDR2 FYNNEI. With 7 bases clipped from V and 2 bases from J, the junction kept 5 bases outside the gene matches. The CDR3 DNA reads as TGTGCCAGCACGCCGACAGGGGGCGCCTACGAGCAGTACTTC. This encodes CASTPTGGAYEQYF.

The chain links TRBV15 to TRBJ1-2, with D unclear. Trimming stripped 4 bases from V and 3 bases from J, with 9 bases between. Germline CDR1 LNHNV, CDR2 YYDKDF (reference sequence). The CDR3 extends over 13 amino acids. CDR3 residues: CATSTIHDYGYTF. The CDR3 nucleotides are TGTGCCACCAGCACTATTCATGACTATGGCTACACCTTC.

The rearrangement joins TRBV5-6 to TRBJ2-5; D not resolved. Judging by the DNA end, TRBJ2-7 fits better; the J call may be wrong. The germline CDR1 and CDR2 sequences are SGHDT and YYEEEE. This CDR3 region has 13 residues. The CDR3 DNA is TGTGCCAGCAGCTTGGCTCTCTCCTACGAGCAGTACTTC. Its translation is CASSLALSYEQYF.

The gene calls are TRBV6-5 and TRBJ1-2; 7 nucleotides match TRBD1. Germline CDR1 is MNHEY and CDR2 is SVGAGI. V lost 6 bases, J lost 5 bases, and 9 bases stayed unmatched. CDR3 length: 14 amino acids. CDR3 residues: CASRTTQGIYGYTF. Here the CDR3 DNA reads TGTGCCAGCAGGACGACACAGGGGATTTATGGCTACACCTTC.

The chain employs TRBV5-5 and TRBJ1-4; D remains ambiguous. Germline CDR1 reads SGHKS; CDR2 reads YYEKEE (reference sequence). This CDR3 spans 13 amino acids. Trimming took 4 bases from V and 6 from J, leaving 10 bases between them. CDR3 sequence: CASSLSGYEKLFF. CDR3 bases: TGTGCCAGCAGCCTAAGCGGGTATGAAAAACTGTTTTTT.

This clone occurred a few times. This chain connects TRBV15 to TRBJ1-4, with 7 bases identical to TRBD1. Looked up from germline, CDR1 is LNHNV and CDR2 is YYDKDF (reference sequence). The CDR3 runs 13 residues. J lost 5 bases, V lost 3 bases, and 0 bases had no gene match. The CDR3 DNA is TGTGCCACCAGCAGGGACAGGAATGAAAAACTGTTTTTT. It is translated as CATSRDRNEKLFF.

The chain has TRBV11-2 and TRBJ1-1; D is unresolved. The CDR3 is made up of 16 amino acids. The germline V gene encodes CDR1 SGHAT and CDR2 FQNNGV. Between the trimmed V and J ends, which lost 5 bases and 4 bases, there was a span of 20 bases. CDR3 protein: CASSLQRAAWSTEAFF. DNA for the CDR3: TGTGCCAGCAGCCTTCAGCGGGCGGCTTGGAGCACTGAAGCTTTCTTT.

The chain carries TRBV2 and TRBJ2-7, with TRBD1 identical over 9 bases. This CDR3 contains 14 residues. With 4 bases clipped from V and 4 bases from J, the junction kept 5 bases outside the gene matches. Germline CDR1 and CDR2: SNHLY and FYNNEI. The CDR3 loop is CASSVQGARYEQYF. The CDR3 bases are TGTGCCAGCAGTGTACAGGGGGCTCGGTACGAGCAGTACTTC.